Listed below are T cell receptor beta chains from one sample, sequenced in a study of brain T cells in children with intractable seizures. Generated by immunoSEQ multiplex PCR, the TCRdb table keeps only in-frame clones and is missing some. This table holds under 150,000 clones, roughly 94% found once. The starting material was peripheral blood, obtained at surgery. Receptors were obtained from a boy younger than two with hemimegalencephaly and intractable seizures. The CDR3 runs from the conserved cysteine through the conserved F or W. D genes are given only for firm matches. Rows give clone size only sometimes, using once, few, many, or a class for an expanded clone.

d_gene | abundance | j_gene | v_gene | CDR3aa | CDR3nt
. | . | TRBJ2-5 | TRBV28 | CASSSPNSPSLVLRETQYF | TGTGCCAGCAGTTCTCCAAACAGCCCCTCCTTAGTGTTGAGGGAGACCCAGTACTTC
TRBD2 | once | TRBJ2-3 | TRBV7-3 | CASSLGGTSGSPRTQYF | TGTGCCAGCAGCTTAGGGGGGACTAGCGGGAGTCCCCGTACGCAGTATTTT
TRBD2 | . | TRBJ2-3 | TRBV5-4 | CATAPGLANTDTQYF | TGTGCCACGGCTCCGGGACTAGCGAACACAGATACGCAGTATTTT
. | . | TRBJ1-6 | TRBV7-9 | CASSLGQTNSPLHF | TGTGCCAGCAGCTTAGGTCAGACCAATTCACCCCTCCACTTT
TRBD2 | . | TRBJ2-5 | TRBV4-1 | CASSQPGGRGETQYF | TGCGCCAGCAGCCAACCCGGCGGGAGGGGTGAGACCCAGTACTTC
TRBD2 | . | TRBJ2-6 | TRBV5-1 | CASSSFSGILSGANVLTF | TGCGCCAGCAGCTCCTTCAGCGGGATACTCTCTGGGGCCAACGTCCTGACTTTC
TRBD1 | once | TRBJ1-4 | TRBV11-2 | CASSLTGEAWNEKLFF | TGTGCCAGCAGCCTTACAGGGGAGGCTTGGAATGAAAAACTGTTTTTT
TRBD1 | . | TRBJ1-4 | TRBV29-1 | CSVGGQGGEKLFF | TGCAGCGTTGGGGGACAGGGGGGTGAAAAACTGTTTTTT
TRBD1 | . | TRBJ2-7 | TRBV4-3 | CASSGSRGSHEQYF | TGCGCCAGCAGCGGGTCCAGGGGGTCCCACGAGCAGTACTTC
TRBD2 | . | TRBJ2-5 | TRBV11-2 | CASSLAPAGGGGETQYF | TGTGCCAGCAGCTTAGCCCCTGCGGGAGGGGGAGGGGAGACCCAGTACTTC
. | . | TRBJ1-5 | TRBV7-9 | CASSPPGGRQPQHF | TGTGCCAGCAGCCCCCCCGGTGGCCGGCAGCCCCAGCATTTT
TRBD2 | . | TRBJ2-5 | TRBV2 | CASSESGGLPQETQYF | TGTGCCAGCAGTGAAAGCGGGGGCCTCCCTCAAGAGACCCAGTACTTC
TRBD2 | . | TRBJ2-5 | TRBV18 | CASSRRLAYNYQETQYF | TGTGCCAGCTCACGGAGACTAGCGTACAACTACCAAGAGACCCAGTACTTC
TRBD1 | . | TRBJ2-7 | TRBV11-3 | CASSLQGAKDEQYF | TGTGCCAGCAGCTTACAGGGGGCGAAGGACGAGCAGTACTTC
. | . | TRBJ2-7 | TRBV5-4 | CASADPGASTYEQYF | TGTGCCAGCGCAGACCCGGGGGCTAGCACCTACGAGCAGTACTTC
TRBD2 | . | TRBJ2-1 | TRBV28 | CASSPGRLAGDNEQFF | TGTGCCAGCAGTCCCGGACGACTAGCGGGAGACAATGAGCAGTTCTTC
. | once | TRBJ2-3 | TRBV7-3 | CASSLPGLNTQYF | TGTGCCAGCAGCTTACCGGGTCTTAATACGCAGTATTTT
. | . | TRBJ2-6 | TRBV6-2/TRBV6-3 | CASSTQGGGSGANVLTF | TGTGCCAGCAGTACTCAGGGGGGGGGCTCTGGGGCCAACGTCCTGACTTTC
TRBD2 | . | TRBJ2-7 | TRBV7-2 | CASSPAGGSYEQYF | TGTGCCAGCAGCCCAGCGGGAGGTTCCTACGAGCAGTACTTC
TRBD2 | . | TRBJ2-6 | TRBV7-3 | CASRPEGLADSGANVLTF | TGTGCCAGCAGACCCGAGGGACTAGCGGACTCTGGGGCCAACGTCCTGACTTTC
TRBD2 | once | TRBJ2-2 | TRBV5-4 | CASSWVAGGGTGELFF | TGTGCCAGCAGCTGGGTAGCGGGAGGTGGCACCGGGGAGCTGTTTTTT
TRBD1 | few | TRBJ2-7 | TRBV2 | CASSELWQGEYEQYF | TGTGCCAGCAGTGAACTGTGGCAGGGGGAATACGAGCAGTACTTC
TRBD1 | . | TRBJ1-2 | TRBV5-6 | CASSFGTETFNYGYTF | TGTGCCAGCAGCTTCGGGACAGAGACTTTTAACTATGGCTACACCTTC
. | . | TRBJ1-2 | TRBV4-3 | CASSQDPDPYYGYTF | TGCGCCAGCAGCCAAGATCCGGACCCTTACTATGGCTACACCTTC
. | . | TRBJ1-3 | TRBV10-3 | CAIGQFSSGNTIYF | TGTGCCATAGGACAGTTTTCCTCTGGAAACACCATATATTTT
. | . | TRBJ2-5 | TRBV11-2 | CASSRRLETQYF | TGTGCCAGCAGCCGGCGCTTGGAGACCCAGTACTTC
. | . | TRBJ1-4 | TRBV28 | CASRLDGPNEKLFF | TGTGCCAGCCGGCTCGACGGACCAAATGAAAAACTGTTTTTT
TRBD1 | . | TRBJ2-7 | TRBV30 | CAWAGTGPYEQYF | TGTGCCTGGGCCGGGACAGGCCCCTACGAGCAGTACTTC
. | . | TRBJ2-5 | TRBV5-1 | CASSLGVRETQYF | TGCGCCAGCAGCTTGGGGGTGCGAGAGACCCAGTACTTC
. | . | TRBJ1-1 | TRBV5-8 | CASSLRSKEAFF | TGTGCCAGCAGCTTGAGAAGTAAAGAAGCTTTCTTT
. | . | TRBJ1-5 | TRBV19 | CASSIDLFQPQHF | TGTGCCAGTAGTATAGATCTGTTCCAGCCCCAGCATTTT
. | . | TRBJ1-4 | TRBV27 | CASSFQGSNEKLFF | TGTGCCAGCAGTTTCCAGGGGAGTAATGAAAAACTGTTTTTT
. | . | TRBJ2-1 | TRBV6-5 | CASSPGTYNEQFF | TGTGCCAGCAGCCCCGGGACTTACAATGAGCAGTTCTTC
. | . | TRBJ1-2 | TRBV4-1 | CASSQGSQGGGYTF | TGCGCCAGCAGCCAAGGGTCACAGGGTGGTGGCTACACCTTC
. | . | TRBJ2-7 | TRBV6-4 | CASSPFRGGPRYYYEQYF | TGTGCCAGCAGCCCGTTCAGGGGGGGGCCCCGGTACTACTACGAGCAGTACTTC
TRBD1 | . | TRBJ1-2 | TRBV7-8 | CASSFVRGKANYGYTF | TGTGCCAGCAGCTTTGTCAGGGGGAAGGCTAACTATGGCTACACCTTC
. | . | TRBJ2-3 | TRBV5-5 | CASSWGDSDTQYF | TGTGCCAGCAGCTGGGGGGACTCCGATACGCAGTATTTT
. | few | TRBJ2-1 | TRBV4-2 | CASSQELREWGNEQFF | TGTGCCAGCAGCCAAGAATTGAGGGAGTGGGGCAATGAGCAGTTCTTC